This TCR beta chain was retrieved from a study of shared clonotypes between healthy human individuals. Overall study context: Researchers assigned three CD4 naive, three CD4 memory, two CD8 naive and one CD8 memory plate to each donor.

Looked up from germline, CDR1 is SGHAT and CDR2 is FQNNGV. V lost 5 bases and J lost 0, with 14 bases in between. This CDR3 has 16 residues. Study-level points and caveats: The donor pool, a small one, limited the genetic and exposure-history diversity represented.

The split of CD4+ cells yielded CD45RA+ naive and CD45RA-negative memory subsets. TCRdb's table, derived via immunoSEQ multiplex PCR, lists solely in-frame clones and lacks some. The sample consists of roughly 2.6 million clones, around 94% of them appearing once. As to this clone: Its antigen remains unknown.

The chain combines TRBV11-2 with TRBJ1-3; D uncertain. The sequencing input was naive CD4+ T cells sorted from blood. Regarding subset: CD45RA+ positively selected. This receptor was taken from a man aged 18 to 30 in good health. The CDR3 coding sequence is TGTGCCAGCAGCGCATGGCAGCCCTTCTCTGGAAACACCATATATTTT. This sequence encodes CASSAWQPFSGNTIYF.